Presented here are 30 T cell receptor beta chains from one specimen sequenced in a study of blood T cell repertoires in COVID-19. Clones were sequenced by immunoSEQ multiplex PCR, and TCRdb holds only the in-frame ones, with some missing. Seen here are a few hundred thousand clones, about 88% observed once, and the top ten hold 2% to 2.5%. Sequenced material: PBMCs or T cells enriched from blood (not recorded which). These receptor sequences come from a woman between 55 and 75 years old in a cohort exposed to, infected with or recovered from COVID-19 (not recorded which).

The chain's CDR3 is CASSSGQGSSYEQYF. The CDR3, as DNA: TGTGCCAGCAGTTCCGGACAGGGAAGCTCCTACGAGCAGTACTTC. V gene TRBV27 combines with J gene TRBJ2-7; 8 bases line up with TRBD1. There are 15 residues in the CDR3. V gave up 4 bases and J gave up 0 bases; unmatched junction bases: 5. Germline-derived CDR1 and CDR2 are MNHEY and SMNVEV (reference sequence).

CDR3 bases: TGTGCCAGCAGTCCGGAGGGGAAGGGGAATGAAAAACTGTTTTTT. Translated: CASSPEGKGNEKLFF. The rearrangement links TRBV27 to TRBJ1-4; tentative D call: TRBD1 (5 bases). Trimming stripped 5 bases from V and 5 bases from J, with 15 bases between. This CDR3 is built from 15 residues. CDR1 MNHEY and CDR2 SMNVEV come from the germline V gene (reference sequence).

The rearrangement links TRBV7-9 to TRBJ1-6; 8 bases are a match to TRBD1. CDR1 and CDR2 (germline): SEHNR, FQNEAQ (reference sequence). The trim removed 6 bases at V and 7 bases at J, leaving 8 bases unmatched. The length of the CDR3 is 15 residues. The CDR3 region is CASSSPGQVNSPLHF. CDR3 coding DNA: TGTGCCAGCAGTAGCCCGGGACAGGTGAATTCACCCCTCCACTTT.

The rearrangement links TRBV2 to TRBJ1-5; D remains ambiguous. V lost 6 bases and J 5 bases, leaving 5 bases between the germline ends. The CDR3 is 11 amino acids. Germline V gene sequence: CDR1 SNHLY, CDR2 FYNNEI. The CDR3 DNA reads TGTGCCAGCAGACTGGATCAGCCCCAGCATTTT. As protein: CASRLDQPQHF. Full variable domain (missing parts from reference TRBV2 and TRBJ1-5): EPEVTQTPSHQVTQMGQEVILRCVPISNHLYFYWYRQILGQKVEFLVSFYNNEISEKSEIFDDQFSVERPDGSNFTLKIRSTKLEDSAMYFCASRLDQPQHFGDGTRLSIL.

The table lists this clone with a count of one. The rearrangement joins TRBV9 to TRBJ1-1, with 7 bases aligning to TRBD1. The CDR3 runs 15 residues. The V and J ends lost 0 bases and 3 bases, in that order; junction bases with no gene match: 5. The V gene's germline CDR1 is SGDLS and CDR2 YYNGEE. The CDR3 nucleotides are TGTGCCAGCAGCGTAGGACAGGGAAGAGACACTGAAGCTTTCTTT. Amino acids: CASSVGQGRDTEAFF.

V usage is TRBV28 and J usage is TRBJ2-4; 8 nucleotides match TRBD1. CDR1 MDHEN and CDR2 SYDVKM come from the germline V gene. The V and J ends lost 4 bases and 3 bases, in that order; junction bases with no gene match: 8. The CDR3 has 16 residues. CDR3 sequence (DNA): TGTGCCAGCAGTTCCCCTACACAGGGGGGCAAAAACATTCAGTACTTC. As protein: CASSSPTQGGKNIQYF.

The rearrangement links TRBV12-3 or TRBV12-4 to TRBJ1-1; D call uncertain. This CDR3 has 13 amino acids. Trimming left V 6 bases short and J 6 bases short, with 14 bases between. The CDR3 sequence: CASRSPGSAEAFF. CDR3 sequence (DNA): TGTGCCAGCAGGTCCCCGGGGAGCGCTGAAGCTTTCTTT.

V is TRBV3-1 (or the pseudogene TRBV3-2) and J is TRBJ1-6; no clear D gene. V was trimmed by 6 bases and J by 7 bases, leaving 16 bases between them. The CDR3 covers 15 residues. Germline V gene lookup returns CDR1 LGHDT and CDR2 YNNKEL (reference sequence). For the CDR3, the DNA is TGTGCCAGCAGGCAGGACTGGTCCTTAAATTCACCCCTCCACTTT. It translates to CASRQDWSLNSPLHF.

This chain joins TRBV6-5 and TRBJ2-3; a possible D gene is TRBD2 (6 bases). Germline V CDR1 and CDR2: MNHEY, SVGAGI. This CDR3 is 14 amino acids long. V was trimmed by 5 bases and J by 0 bases, leaving 9 bases between them. CDR3 coding DNA: TGTGCCAGCAGTAGGAGGGGCAGCACAGATACGCAGTATTTT. Translated, it gives CASSRRGSTDTQYF.

This chain connects TRBV28 to TRBJ2-3; 12 nucleotides align to TRBD2. The CDR3 consists of 16 residues. Per germline, CDR1 MDHEN and CDR2 SYDVKM. The trim removed 3 bases at V and 5 bases at J, leaving 6 bases unmatched. The CDR3 DNA sequence: TGTGCCAGCAGTTTCCCGACTAGCGGGAGTGAAGATACGCAGTATTTT. It yields the protein CASSFPTSGSEDTQYF.

This chain connects TRBV30 to TRBJ2-3, with 10 bases aligning to TRBD2. V was clipped by 4 bases and J by 5 bases; unmatched bases: 6. In germline, CDR1 is GTSNPN, CDR2 SVGIG (reference sequence). The length of the CDR3 is 14 residues. CDR3 protein: CAWKSGRAGDTQYF. The CDR3 region has the DNA TGTGCCTGGAAAAGCGGGAGGGCCGGAGATACGCAGTATTTT. Combining the CDR3 with reference TRBV30 and TRBJ2-3 gives the whole variable domain SQTIHQWPATLVQPVGSPLSLECTVEGTSNPNLYWYRQAAGRGLQLLFYSVGIGQISSEVPQNLSASRPQDRQFILSSKKLLLSDSGFYLCAWKSGRAGDTQYFGPGTRLTVL.

V usage is TRBV10-3 and J usage is TRBJ2-5, with 7 bases that match TRBD1. The CDR3 consists of 14 residues. Per germline, CDR1 ENHRY and CDR2 SYGVKD. V was clipped by 3 bases and J by 5 bases; unmatched bases: 6. CDR3 sequence (DNA): TGTGCCATCAGTGACCCCCGCAGGGGGGAGACCCAGTACTTC. Its translation: CAISDPRRGETQYF.

This clone was detected once. The chain has TRBV5-1 and TRBJ2-6; D not certain. CDR3 length: 13 residues. Germline lookup yields CDR1 SGHRS and CDR2 YFSETQ. V was clipped by 2 bases and J by 4 bases, with 4 bases between them. CDR3 nucleotides: TGCGCCAGCAGCTTCCGGGGGGCCAACGTCCTGACTTTC. It specifies CASSFRGANVLTF.

The V call is TRBV5-1, the J call TRBJ2-1, with 8 bases identical to TRBD2. Germline V CDR1 and CDR2: SGHRS, YFSETQ. Unmatched junction bases numbered 10, after V lost 1 base and J lost 7 bases. This CDR3 is 16 amino acids long. The CDR3 coding sequence is TGCGCCAGCAGCTTGTCCGGGACTAGACCCAATAATGAGCAGTTCTTC. Its protein product is CASSLSGTRPNNEQFF.

A word on this clone: At the DNA level, this CDR3 is encoded by other sequences in the same sample as well. The J gene is TRBJ2-1, the V gene TRBV9; 13 positions match TRBD2. This CDR3 is built from 15 residues. Germline trimming cut 3 bases from V and 7 bases from J; bases unmatched to any gene: 4. Germline values: CDR1 SGDLS, CDR2 YYNGEE. CDR3 DNA: TGTGCCAGCAGCGGGACTAGCGGGAGAACGAATGAGCAGTTCTTC. Protein: CASSGTSGRTNEQFF.

This chain connects TRBV11-2 to TRBJ1-6; no reliable D call. V was cut by 6 bases and J by 14 bases, with 14 bases left in between. The V gene's germline CDR1 is SGHAT and CDR2 FQNNGV. This CDR3 region has 12 residues. The CDR3 region has the DNA TGTGCCAGCAGTCGCGGTCAGCAAGCCCTCCACTTT. Protein product: CASSRGQQALHF. The variable domain in full, with the rest retrieved from reference TRBV11-2 and TRBJ1-6, is EAGVAQSPRYKIIEKRQSVAFWCNPISGHATLYWYQQILGQGPKLLIQFQNNGVVDDSQLPKDRFSAERLKGVDSTLKIQPAKLEDSAVYLCASSRGQQALHFGNGTRLTVT.

This rearrangement joins TRBV9 to TRBJ2-2; D is possibly TRBD1 (5 bases). This CDR3 has 14 residues. Germline V lookup: CDR1 SGDLS, CDR2 YYNGEE. V was trimmed by 3 bases and J by 2 bases, leaving 8 bases between them. The CDR3 bases are TGTGCCAGCAGCGAGGGGATAAACACCGGGGAGCTGTTTTTT. Translated: CASSEGINTGELFF. Based on the CDR3 plus reference TRBV9 and TRBJ2-2, the full variable domain is DSGVTQTPKHLITATGQRVTLRCSPRSGDLSVYWYQQSLDQGLQFLIQYYNGEERAKGNILERFSAQQFPDLHSELNLSSLELGDSALYFCASSEGINTGELFFGEGSRLTVL.

The chain is built from TRBV15 and TRBJ2-2; D gene uncertain. The V end lost 0 bases, the J end lost 6 bases, and 5 bases lay between the germline ends. The germline CDR1 and CDR2 sequences are LNHNV and YYDKDF (reference sequence). This CDR3 has 13 amino acids. The CDR3 DNA reads as TGTGCCACCAGCAGAGATCAGTCCGGGGAGCTGTTTTTT. Translating gives CATSRDQSGELFF.

The chain carries TRBV25-1 and TRBJ2-5; D not resolved. This CDR3 has 13 amino acids. Germline lookup yields CDR1 MGHDK and CDR2 SYGVNS. V was pared by 3 bases and J by 1 base, with 6 bases between. The chain's CDR3 is CASSDPFQETQYF. CDR3 bases: TGTGCCAGCAGTGATCCTTTCCAAGAGACCCAGTACTTC.

This chain connects TRBV11-3 to TRBJ2-1; 8 bases line up with TRBD1. Germline V gene lookup returns CDR1 SGHNT and CDR2 YENEEA. Losses at the gene ends were 4 bases for V and 7 bases for J; bases not matched to a gene: 6. This CDR3 has 14 amino acids. CDR3 sequence: CASSSEDRANEQFF. Written as DNA, the CDR3 is TGTGCCAGCAGCTCCGAGGACAGGGCGAATGAGCAGTTCTTC.

The gene calls are TRBV19 and TRBJ2-3; possibly TRBD1 for D (5 bases). This CDR3 has 14 residues. Germline values: CDR1 LNHDA, CDR2 SQIVND (reference sequence). V was trimmed by 6 bases and J by 3 bases, leaving 13 bases between them. The CDR3 region is CASSRAWTTDTQYF. The CDR3, as DNA: TGTGCCAGTAGCCGAGCCTGGACAACAGATACGCAGTATTTT.

This chain links TRBV19 with TRBJ2-2; maybe TRBD2 (7 bases). The length of the CDR3 is 17 residues. V lost 4 bases to trimming and J lost 0 bases, with 15 bases between them. Germline V gives CDR1 LNHDA, CDR2 SQIVND (reference sequence). CDR3 sequence: CASSNPSGGANTGELFF. The CDR3, as DNA: TGTGCCAGTAGTAATCCTTCGGGGGGCGCGAACACCGGGGAGCTGTTTTTT.

The count of this clone is one. The rearrangement links TRBV27 to TRBJ2-7; TRBD2 agrees at 13 bases. Germline CDR1 reads MNHEY; CDR2 reads SMNVEV (reference sequence). J was trimmed by 5 bases and V by 5 bases; bases with no gene match: 9. This CDR3 is 16 amino acids long. CDR3 loop: CASSPGLAGVVNEQYF. CDR3 bases: TGTGCCAGCAGTCCTGGACTAGCGGGAGTCGTCAACGAGCAGTACTTC.

The chain combines TRBV30 with TRBJ2-5, with 12 bases aligning to TRBD2. Germline loops: CDR1 GTSNPN, CDR2 SVGIG (reference sequence). This CDR3 contains 17 residues. Unmatched junction bases numbered 10, after V lost 3 bases and J lost 2 bases. CDR3 loop: CAWSASRTSGTQETQYF. CDR3 sequence (DNA): TGTGCCTGGAGCGCGAGCAGGACTAGCGGGACGCAAGAGACCCAGTACTTC.

This sequence joins TRBV18 and TRBJ2-5; 7 positions match TRBD2. The junction had 3 bases not matched to a gene; V was cut back by 3 bases and J by 5 bases. The V gene's germline CDR1 is KGHSH and CDR2 LQKENI. The CDR3 has 13 residues. This chain's CDR3 is CASSPAGGETQYF. Written as DNA, the CDR3 is TGTGCCAGCTCACCCGCCGGGGGGGAGACCCAGTACTTC.

J is TRBJ2-1 and V is TRBV28; D is ambiguous. The germline V and J ends were trimmed by 7 bases and 6 bases, with 19 bases remaining between them. The V gene's germline CDR1 is MDHEN and CDR2 SYDVKM. The CDR3 has 15 residues. The CDR3 is CASTMPPGFGNEQFF. Written as DNA, the CDR3 is TGTGCCAGCACCATGCCCCCAGGATTCGGCAATGAGCAGTTCTTC. Full variable domain (rest looked up from reference TRBV28 and TRBJ2-1): DVKVTQSSRYLVKRTGEKVFLECVQDMDHENMFWYRQDPGLGLRLIYFSYDVKMKEKGDIPEGYSVSREKKERFSLILESASTNQTSMYLCASTMPPGFGNEQFFGPGTRLTVL.

The chain links TRBV9 to TRBJ1-1, with 7 positions matching TRBD1. Losses at the gene ends were 4 bases for V and 6 bases for J; bases not matched to a gene: 12. Germline V lookup: CDR1 SGDLS, CDR2 YYNGEE. The CDR3 consists of 15 residues. The CDR3 DNA sequence: TGTGCCAGCAGCCCCGGACGACAGGGAGCGGCTGAAGCTTTCTTT. It is translated as CASSPGRQGAAEAFF.

The chain employs TRBV11-2 and TRBJ2-1; 8 nucleotides agree with TRBD2. The CDR3 totals 15 residues. J gave up 2 bases and V 0 bases, and 0 bases lay outside the gene matches. Germline V gene sequence: CDR1 SGHAT, CDR2 FQNNGV. CDR3 in amino acids: CASSLDGRAYNEQFF. The CDR3 nucleotides read TGTGCCAGCAGCTTAGACGGGAGGGCCTACAATGAGCAGTTCTTC.

This clone occurred a few times. The V call is TRBV7-2, the J call TRBJ1-5, with a weak D call TRBD1 (5 bases). The CDR3 sequence is 15 residues long. CDR1 is SGHTA, CDR2 FQGNSA, per germline. Trimming took off 6 bases at V and 7 bases at J, with 19 bases between the two ends. The CDR3 sequence is CASSTREGSRQPQHF. The DNA of the CDR3 is TGTGCCAGCAGTACCAGGGAGGGGTCGAGGCAGCCCCAGCATTTT.

V usage is TRBV30 and J usage is TRBJ2-3, with TRBD1 matching 9 bases. The trim removed 3 bases at V and 4 bases at J, leaving 14 bases unmatched. Germline CDR1 and CDR2: GTSNPN and SVGIG (reference sequence). The CDR3 consists of 17 residues. The CDR3 DNA reads as TGTGCCTGGAGCCAAAAAACAGGGGGCAAGGAGTCAGATACGCAGTATTTT. Its protein product is CAWSQKTGGKESDTQYF.